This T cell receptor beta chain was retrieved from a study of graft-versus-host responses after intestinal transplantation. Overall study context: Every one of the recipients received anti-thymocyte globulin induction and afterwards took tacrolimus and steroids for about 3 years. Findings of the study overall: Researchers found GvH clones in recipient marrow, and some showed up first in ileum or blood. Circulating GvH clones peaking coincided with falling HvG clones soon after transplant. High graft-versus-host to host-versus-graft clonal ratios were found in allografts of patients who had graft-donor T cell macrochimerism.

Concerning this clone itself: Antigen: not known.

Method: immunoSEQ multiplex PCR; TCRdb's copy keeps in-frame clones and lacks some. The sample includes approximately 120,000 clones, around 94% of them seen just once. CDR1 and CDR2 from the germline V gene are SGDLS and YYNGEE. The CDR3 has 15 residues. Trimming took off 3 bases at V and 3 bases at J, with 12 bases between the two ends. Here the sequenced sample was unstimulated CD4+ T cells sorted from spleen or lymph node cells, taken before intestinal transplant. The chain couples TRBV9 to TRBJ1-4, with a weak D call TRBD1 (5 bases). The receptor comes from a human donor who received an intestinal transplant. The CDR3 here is CASSGPAGPNEKLFF. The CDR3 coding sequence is TGTGCCAGCAGCGGGCCCGCGGGACCTAATGAAAAACTGTTTTTT.